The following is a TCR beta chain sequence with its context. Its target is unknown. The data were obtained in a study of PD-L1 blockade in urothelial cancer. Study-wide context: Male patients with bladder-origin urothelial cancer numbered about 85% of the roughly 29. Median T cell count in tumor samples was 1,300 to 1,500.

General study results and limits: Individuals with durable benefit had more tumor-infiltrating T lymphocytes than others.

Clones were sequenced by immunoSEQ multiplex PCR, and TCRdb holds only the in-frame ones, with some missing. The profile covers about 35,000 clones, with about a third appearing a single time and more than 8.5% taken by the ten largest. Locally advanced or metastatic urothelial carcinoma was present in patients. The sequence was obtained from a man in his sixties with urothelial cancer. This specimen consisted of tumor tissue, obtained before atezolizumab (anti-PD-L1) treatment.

In DNA, the CDR3 is TGTGCCTGGAGCAACAGAGGGACGTTGAATCAGCCCCAGCATTTT. As protein: CAWSNRGTLNQPQHF. The genes are TRBV30 and TRBJ1-5; a possible D gene is TRBD1 (5 bases). In germline, CDR1 is GTSNPN, CDR2 SVGIG (reference sequence). V was pared by 3 bases and J by 4 bases, with 16 bases between. This CDR3 is 15 amino acids long.